This T cell receptor (beta chain) is from a study of beta chain features in type 1 diabetes. General study findings and limits: TCRB CDR3 length was moderately but significantly reduced in all four CD4+ subsets of Type 1 diabetes patients. Sequencing from cDNA could over-represent high-TCR-expressing cells.

Reverse transcribing all isolated RNA meant expressed TCRB transcripts were sequenced. The data were produced by immunoSEQ multiplex PCR, yet TCRdb's version contains in-frame clones alone and is incomplete. The sample lists 390,000 or so clones; over 11% were seen once. The CDR3 is 13 amino acids. Trimming left V 6 bases short and J 6 bases short, with 14 bases between. Germline CDR1 LNHDA, CDR2 SQIVND (reference sequence). This clone has just a few counts. Its specificity is unknown. This TCR was recovered from a man aged 25 to 40 in good health. The chain joins TRBV19 to TRBJ1-2; D is ambiguous. Sequencing input: naive CD4+ T cells from blood. The CDR3 region has the DNA TGTGCCAGTAGGATACTGGACGGAGATGGCTACACCTTC. Translating it yields CASRILDGDGYTF.